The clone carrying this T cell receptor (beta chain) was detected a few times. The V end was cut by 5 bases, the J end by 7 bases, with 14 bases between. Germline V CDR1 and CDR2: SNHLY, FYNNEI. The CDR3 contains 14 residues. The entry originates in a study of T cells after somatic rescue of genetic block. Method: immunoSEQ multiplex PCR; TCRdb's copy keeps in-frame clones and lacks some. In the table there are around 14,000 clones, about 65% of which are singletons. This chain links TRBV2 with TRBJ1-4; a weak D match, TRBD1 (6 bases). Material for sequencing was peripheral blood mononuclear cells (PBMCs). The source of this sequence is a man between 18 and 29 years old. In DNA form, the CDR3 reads TGTGCCAGCAGTTCGGACAGCTCGGGTGAAAAACTGTTTTTT. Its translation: CASSSDSSGEKLFF.